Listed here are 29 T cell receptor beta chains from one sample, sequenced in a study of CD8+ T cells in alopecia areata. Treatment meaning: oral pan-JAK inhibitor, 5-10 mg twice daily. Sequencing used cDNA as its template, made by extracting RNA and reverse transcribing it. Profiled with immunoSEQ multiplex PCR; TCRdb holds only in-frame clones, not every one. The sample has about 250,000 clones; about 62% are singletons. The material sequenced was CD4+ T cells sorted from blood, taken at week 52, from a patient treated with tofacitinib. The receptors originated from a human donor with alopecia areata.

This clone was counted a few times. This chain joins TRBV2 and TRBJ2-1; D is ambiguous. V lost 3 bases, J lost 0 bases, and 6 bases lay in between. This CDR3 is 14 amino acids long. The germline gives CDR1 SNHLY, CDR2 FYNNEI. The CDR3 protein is CASSDYPSYNEQFF. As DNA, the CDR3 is TGTGCCAGCAGTGACTACCCCTCCTACAATGAGCAGTTCTTC.

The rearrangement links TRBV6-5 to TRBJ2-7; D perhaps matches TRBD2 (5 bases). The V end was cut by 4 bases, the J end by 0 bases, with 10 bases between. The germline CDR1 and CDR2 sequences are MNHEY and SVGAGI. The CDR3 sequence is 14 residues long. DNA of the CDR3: TGTGCCAGCAGTTCGACGGGGAGCTCCTACGAGCAGTACTTC. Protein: CASSSTGSSYEQYF.

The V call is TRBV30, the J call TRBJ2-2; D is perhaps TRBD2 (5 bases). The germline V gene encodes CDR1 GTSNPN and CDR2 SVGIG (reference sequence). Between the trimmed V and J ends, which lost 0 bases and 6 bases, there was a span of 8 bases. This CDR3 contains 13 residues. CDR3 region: CAWSVLVAGELFF. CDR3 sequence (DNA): TGTGCCTGGAGTGTACTAGTAGCCGGGGAGCTGTTTTTT. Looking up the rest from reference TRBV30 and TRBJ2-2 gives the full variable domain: SQTIHQWPATLVQPVGSPLSLECTVEGTSNPNLYWYRQAAGRGLQLLFYSVGIGQISSEVPQNLSASRPQDRQFILSSKKLLLSDSGFYLCAWSVLVAGELFFGEGSRLTVL.

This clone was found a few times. The DNA of the CDR3 is TGTGCCAGCAGCATTAGGGACGGAGCTCGGGGCTACACCTTC. Protein product: CASSIRDGARGYTF. The genes are TRBV7-2 and TRBJ1-2, with D tentatively TRBD1 (5 bases). V was clipped by 5 bases and J by 8 bases, with 18 bases between them. Looked up from germline, CDR1 is SGHTA and CDR2 is FQGNSA. The CDR3 is 14 residues long.

The DNA for the CDR3 is TGTGCCAGCAGCTCCCGTAGTACTGAAGCTTTCTTT. Encoded protein: CASSSRSTEAFF. The V and J genes are TRBV7-8 and TRBJ1-1; no clear D. The V end was cut by 4 bases, the J end by 5 bases, with 8 bases between. Per germline, CDR1 SGHVS and CDR2 FQNEAQ. The CDR3 totals 12 residues.

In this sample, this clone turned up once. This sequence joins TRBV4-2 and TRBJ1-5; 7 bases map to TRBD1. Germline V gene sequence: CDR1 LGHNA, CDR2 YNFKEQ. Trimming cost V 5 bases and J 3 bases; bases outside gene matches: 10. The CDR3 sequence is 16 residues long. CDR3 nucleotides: TGTGCCAGCAGCTTCAGCCCCGGGACAGTCAATCAGCCCCAGCATTTT. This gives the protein CASSFSPGTVNQPQHF.

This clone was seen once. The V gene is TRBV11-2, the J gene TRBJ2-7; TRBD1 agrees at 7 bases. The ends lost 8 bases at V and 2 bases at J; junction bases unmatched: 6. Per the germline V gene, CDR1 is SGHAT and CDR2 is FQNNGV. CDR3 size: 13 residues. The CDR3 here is CASGNDRAYEQYF. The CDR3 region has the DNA TGTGCCAGCGGAAACGACAGGGCCTACGAGCAGTACTTC.

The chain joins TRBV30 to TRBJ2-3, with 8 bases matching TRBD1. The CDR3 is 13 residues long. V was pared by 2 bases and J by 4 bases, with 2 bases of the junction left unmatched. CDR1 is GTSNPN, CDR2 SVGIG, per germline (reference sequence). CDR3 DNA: TGTGCCTGGAGTTTACAGGGGGCAGATACGCAGTATTTT. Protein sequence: CAWSLQGADTQYF.

CDR3 amino acids: CASSHASAPMNTEAFF. Here the CDR3 DNA reads TGTGCCAGCAGTCATGCTTCGGCACCTATGAACACTGAAGCTTTCTTT. The chain has TRBV27 and TRBJ1-1; no definite D call. Trimming removed 5 bases at V and 0 bases at J, with 16 bases between. The CDR3 extends over 16 amino acids. Germline V lookup: CDR1 MNHEY, CDR2 SMNVEV (reference sequence).

Here the CDR3 reads CASSPTTGYTGELFF. The CDR3 DNA reads as TGTGCCAGCAGTCCTACCACAGGGTACACCGGGGAGCTGTTTTTT. J is TRBJ2-2 and V is TRBV14; TRBD1 might be the D (6 bases). Trimming removed 6 bases from V and 3 bases from J, with 14 bases in between. Looked up from germline, CDR1 is SGHDN and CDR2 is FVKESK. The CDR3 contains 15 residues.

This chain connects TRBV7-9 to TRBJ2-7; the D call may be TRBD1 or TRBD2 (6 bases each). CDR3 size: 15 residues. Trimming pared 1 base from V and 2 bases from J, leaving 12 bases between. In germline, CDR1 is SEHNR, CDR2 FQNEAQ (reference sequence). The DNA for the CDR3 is TGTGCCAGCAGCTTAGGGGGGGACATAGCCTACGAGCAGTACTTC. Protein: CASSLGGDIAYEQYF.

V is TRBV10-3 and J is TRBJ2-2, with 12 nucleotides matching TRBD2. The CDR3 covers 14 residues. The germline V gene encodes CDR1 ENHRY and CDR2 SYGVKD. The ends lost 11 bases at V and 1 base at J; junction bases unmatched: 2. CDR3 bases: TGTGCCGTGGGACTAGCGGGGAACACCGGGGAGCTGTTTTTT. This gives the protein CAVGLAGNTGELFF.

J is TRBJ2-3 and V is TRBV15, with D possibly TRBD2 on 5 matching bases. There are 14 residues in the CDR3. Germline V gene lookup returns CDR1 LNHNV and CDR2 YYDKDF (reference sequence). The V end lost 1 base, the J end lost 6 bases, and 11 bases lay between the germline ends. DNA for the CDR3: TGTGCCACCAGCAGAGTTGGGAGAAGGGATACGCAGTATTTT. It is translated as CATSRVGRRDTQYF.

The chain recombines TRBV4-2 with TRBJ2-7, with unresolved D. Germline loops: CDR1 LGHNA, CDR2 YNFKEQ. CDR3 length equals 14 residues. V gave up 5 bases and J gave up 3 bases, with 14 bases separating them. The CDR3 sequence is CASSLRGLGYEQYF. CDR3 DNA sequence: TGTGCCAGCAGCTTACGCGGTTTGGGCTACGAGCAGTACTTC.

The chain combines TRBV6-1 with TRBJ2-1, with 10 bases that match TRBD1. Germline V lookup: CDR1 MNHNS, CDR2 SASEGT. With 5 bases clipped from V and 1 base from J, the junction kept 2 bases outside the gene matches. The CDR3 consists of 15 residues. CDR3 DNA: TGTGCCAGCAGTAAGGGACAGGGGTCCTACAATGAGCAGTTCTTC. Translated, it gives CASSKGQGSYNEQFF.

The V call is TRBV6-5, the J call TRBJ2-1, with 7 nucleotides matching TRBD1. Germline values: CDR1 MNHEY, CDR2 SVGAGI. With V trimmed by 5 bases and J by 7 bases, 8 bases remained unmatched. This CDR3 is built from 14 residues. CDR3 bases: TGTGCCAGCAGTGCCGGGACAGCGCGAAATGAGCAGTTCTTC. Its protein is CASSAGTARNEQFF.

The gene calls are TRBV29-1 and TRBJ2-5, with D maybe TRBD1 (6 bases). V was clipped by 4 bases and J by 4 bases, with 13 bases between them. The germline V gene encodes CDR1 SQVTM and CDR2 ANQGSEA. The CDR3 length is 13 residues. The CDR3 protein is CSVGGTGRETQYF. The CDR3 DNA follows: TGCAGCGTTGGAGGTACAGGGCGAGAGACCCAGTACTTC.

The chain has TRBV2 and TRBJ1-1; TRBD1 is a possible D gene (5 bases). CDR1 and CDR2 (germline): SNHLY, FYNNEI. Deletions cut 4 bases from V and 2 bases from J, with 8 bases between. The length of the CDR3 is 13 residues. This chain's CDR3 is CASSGTPNTEAFF. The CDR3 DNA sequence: TGTGCCAGCAGTGGGACACCTAACACTGAAGCTTTCTTT.

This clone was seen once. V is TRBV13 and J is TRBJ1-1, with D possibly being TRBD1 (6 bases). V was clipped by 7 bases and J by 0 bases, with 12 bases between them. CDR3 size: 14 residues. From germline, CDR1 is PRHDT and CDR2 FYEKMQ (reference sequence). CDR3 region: CASIRTALNTEAFF. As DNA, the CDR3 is TGTGCCAGCATACGGACAGCCCTGAACACTGAAGCTTTCTTT.

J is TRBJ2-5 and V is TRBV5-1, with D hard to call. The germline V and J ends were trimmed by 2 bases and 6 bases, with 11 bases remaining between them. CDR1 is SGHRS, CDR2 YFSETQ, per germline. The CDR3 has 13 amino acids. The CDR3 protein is CASSLGQLKTQYF. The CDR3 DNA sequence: TGCGCCAGCAGCTTAGGGCAGTTAAAGACCCAGTACTTC.

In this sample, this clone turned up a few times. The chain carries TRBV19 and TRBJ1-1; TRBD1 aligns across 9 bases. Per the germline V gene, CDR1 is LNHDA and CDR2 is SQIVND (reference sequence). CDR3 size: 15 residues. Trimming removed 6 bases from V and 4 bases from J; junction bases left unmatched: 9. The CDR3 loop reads CASRYRGRRSTEAFF. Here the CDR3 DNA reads TGTGCCAGTAGGTACAGGGGGCGCCGGAGCACTGAAGCTTTCTTT.

In DNA, the CDR3 is TGTGCCAGCGCTAGGGAGGGAGGTAGTAGTGAGCAGTTCTTC. Residues: CASAREGGSSEQFF. This chain joins TRBV6-5 and TRBJ2-1; 7 bases map to TRBD2. The CDR3 contains 14 residues. J lost 9 bases, V lost 8 bases, and 13 bases had no gene match. Looked up from germline, CDR1 is MNHEY and CDR2 is SVGAGI.

The CDR3 DNA follows: TGTGCCTGGAGTGTAGCCGTAGCTAATGAAAAACTGTTTTTT. Translating it yields CAWSVAVANEKLFF. The chain combines TRBV30 with TRBJ1-4; no firm D call. In germline, CDR1 is GTSNPN, CDR2 SVGIG (reference sequence). The CDR3 is made up of 14 amino acids. V was trimmed by 0 bases and J by 3 bases, leaving 8 bases between them.

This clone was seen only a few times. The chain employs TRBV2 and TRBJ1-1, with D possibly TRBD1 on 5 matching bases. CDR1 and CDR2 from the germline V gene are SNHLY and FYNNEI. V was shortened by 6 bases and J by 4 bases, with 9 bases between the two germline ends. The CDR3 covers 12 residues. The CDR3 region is CASRAQATEAFF. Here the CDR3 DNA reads TGTGCCAGCAGGGCACAGGCCACTGAAGCTTTCTTT.

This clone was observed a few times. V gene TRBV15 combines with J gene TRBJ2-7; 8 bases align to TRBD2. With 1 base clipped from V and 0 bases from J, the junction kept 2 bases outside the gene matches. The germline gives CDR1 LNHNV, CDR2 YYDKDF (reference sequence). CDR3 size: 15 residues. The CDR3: CATSRAGGVSYEQYF. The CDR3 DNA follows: TGTGCCACCAGCAGAGCCGGGGGGGTCTCCTACGAGCAGTACTTC.

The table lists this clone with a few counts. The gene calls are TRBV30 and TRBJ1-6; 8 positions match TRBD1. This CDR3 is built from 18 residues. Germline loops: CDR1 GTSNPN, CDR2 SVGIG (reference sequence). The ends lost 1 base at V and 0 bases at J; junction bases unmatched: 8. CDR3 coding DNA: TGTGCCTGGAGTGCAAGGACAGGGATGAGCTCCTATAATTCACCCCTCCACTTT. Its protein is CAWSARTGMSSYNSPLHF.

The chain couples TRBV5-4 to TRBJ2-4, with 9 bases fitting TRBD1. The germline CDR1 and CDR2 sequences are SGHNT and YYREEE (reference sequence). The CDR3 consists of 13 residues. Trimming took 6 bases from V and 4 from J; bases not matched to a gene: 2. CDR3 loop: CASTDRGKNIQYF. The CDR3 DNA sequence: TGTGCCAGCACCGACAGGGGGAAAAACATTCAGTACTTC.

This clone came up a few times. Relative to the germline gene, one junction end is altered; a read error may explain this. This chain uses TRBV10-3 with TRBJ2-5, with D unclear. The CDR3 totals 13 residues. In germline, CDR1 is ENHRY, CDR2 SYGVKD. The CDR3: CASSLNRPETQYF. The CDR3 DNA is TGTGCCAGCAGTTTGAACCGGCCGGAGACCCAGTACTTC.

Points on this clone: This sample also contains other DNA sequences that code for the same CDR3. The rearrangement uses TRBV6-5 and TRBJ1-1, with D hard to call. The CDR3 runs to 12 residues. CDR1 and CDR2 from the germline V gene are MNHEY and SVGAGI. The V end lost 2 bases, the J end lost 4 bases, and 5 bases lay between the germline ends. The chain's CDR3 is CASSYDRTEAFF. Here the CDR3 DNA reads TGTGCCAGCAGTTACGATCGCACTGAAGCTTTCTTT.